The 17 T cell receptor beta chains below come from one sample, sequenced in a study of neurological immune-mediated disorders. TCRdb independently ran MiXCR on the 5' RACE reads; one entry per CDR3 protein. The sample includes 110,000 or so distinct CDR3 sequences, about 3.4% seen only once; the top ten take roughly 1.3%. Input material: PBMCs. These receptor sequences come from a young woman with multiple sclerosis.

This chain uses TRBV6-2 or TRBV6-3 with TRBJ2-1, with unresolved D. Trimming pared 6 bases from V and 11 bases from J, leaving 14 bases between. CDR3 size: 12 residues. Germline CDR1 reads MNHEY; CDR2 reads SVGEGT. Here the CDR3 DNA reads TGTGCCAGCAGCCACGGTCTCCGTAAGCAGTTCTTC. This translates into CASSHGLRKQFF.

This clonotype was detected ten times or more. This chain joins TRBV12-3 or TRBV12-4 and TRBJ2-1; 10 positions agree with TRBD2. Losses at the gene ends were 3 bases for V and 4 bases for J; bases not matched to a gene: 3. The CDR3 runs 15 residues. DNA for the CDR3: TGTGCCAGCAGTTTCAGGACTAGCGGTTACAATGAGCAGTTCTTC. Translated: CASSFRTSGYNEQFF.

Ten or more counts support this clonotype. This chain connects TRBV5-1 to TRBJ1-1, with 7 nucleotides matching TRBD1. The CDR3 sequence is 15 residues long. Germline V gives CDR1 SGHRS, CDR2 YFSETQ. V gave up 1 base and J gave up 4 bases; unmatched junction bases: 7. This chain's CDR3 is CASSLNGQDRTEAFF. The CDR3 coding sequence is TGCGCCAGCAGCTTGAACGGACAGGACCGCACTGAAGCTTTCTTT.

Note on this clonotype: Just one base apart from a much larger clone, this may be a read error. V is TRBV7-9 and J is TRBJ2-1, with D uncertain. The germline V gene has CDR1 SEHNR and CDR2 FQNEAQ (reference sequence). V was pared by 5 bases and J by 7 bases, with 12 bases between. The CDR3 runs to 13 residues. CDR3 loop: CASSRTNPNEQFF. CDR3 bases: TGTGCCAGCAGCCGCACGAATCCAAATGAGCAGTTCTTC.

This clonotype was seen a few times. The rearrangement joins TRBV2 to TRBJ2-7; D is possibly TRBD2 (5 bases). Germline V gene sequence: CDR1 SNHLY, CDR2 FYNNEI. V lost 5 bases and J lost 4, with 12 bases in between. The CDR3 is 13 residues long. CDR3 DNA: TGTGCCAGCAGTCGAGCGGTGACTTACGAGCAGTACTTC. Translating it yields CASSRAVTYEQYF.

At least ten counts were recorded for this clonotype. V gene TRBV9 combines with J gene TRBJ2-1, with 7 bases fitting TRBD2. The trim removed 4 bases at V and 1 base at J, leaving 8 bases unmatched. There are 16 residues in the CDR3. Germline V gene data show CDR1 as SGDLS and CDR2 as YYNGEE. CDR3 in amino acids: CASSLGAGSSYNEQFF. CDR3 nucleotides: TGTGCCAGCAGCTTGGGAGCGGGGAGTTCCTACAATGAGCAGTTCTTC. Full variable domain (rest looked up from reference TRBV9 and TRBJ2-1): DSGVTQTPKHLITATGQRVTLRCSPRSGDLSVYWYQQSLDQGLQFLIQYYNGEERAKGNILERFSAQQFPDLHSELNLSSLELGDSALYFCASSLGAGSSYNEQFFGPGTRLTVL.

This clonotype was recorded at least ten times. The chain is built from TRBV7-2 and TRBJ1-2; 9 bases agree with TRBD1. CDR1 and CDR2 from the germline V gene are SGHTA and FQGNSA. After removal of 1 base from V and 4 bases from J, the junction contained 1 base not matched to a gene. The CDR3 loop spans 14 amino acids. The CDR3 DNA reads as TGTGCCAGCAGCTTAGAGGGACAGGGCTATGGCTACACCTTC. Amino acid sequence: CASSLEGQGYGYTF.

This clonotype was recorded many times. The chain recombines TRBV7-9 with TRBJ1-1, with TRBD1 as a possible D gene (5 bases). The V gene's germline CDR1 is SEHNR and CDR2 FQNEAQ (reference sequence). Deletions cut 6 bases from V and 0 bases from J, with 23 bases between. The CDR3 length is 18 residues. The CDR3 sequence: CASSRLISGLEMNTEAFF. CDR3 nucleotide sequence: TGTGCCAGCAGTCGACTTATATCAGGGCTTGAAATGAACACTGAAGCTTTCTTT.

This clonotype was counted many times. J is TRBJ1-1 and V is TRBV5-1, with D perhaps matching TRBD1 (6 bases). V was clipped by 0 bases and J by 4 bases, with 13 bases between them. The CDR3 is made up of 15 amino acids. CDR1 is SGHRS, CDR2 YFSETQ, per germline. For the CDR3, the DNA is TGCGCCAGCAGCTTGGCCGGGGGGCTGGTCACTGAAGCTTTCTTT. It encodes CASSLAGGLVTEAFF.

The table lists this clonotype with many counts. This chain links TRBV7-2 with TRBJ2-2, with 7 nucleotides matching TRBD1. This CDR3 spans 14 amino acids. In germline, CDR1 is SGHTA, CDR2 FQGNSA. V lost 5 bases, J lost 14 bases, and 14 bases stayed unmatched. CDR3 DNA sequence: TGTGCCAGCAGCCGGGCCGGACAGGCTTACGATCTGTTTTTT. Its translation: CASSRAGQAYDLFF.

At least ten counts were recorded for this clonotype. The gene calls are TRBV5-1 and TRBJ2-5; 7 bases agree with TRBD2. Germline-derived CDR1 and CDR2 are SGHRS and YFSETQ. V trimming: 6 bases; J trimming: 1 base; junction bases outside the gene matches: 3. The CDR3 consists of 13 residues. This chain's CDR3 is CASKSGAQETQYF. For the CDR3, the DNA is TGCGCCAGCAAGAGCGGGGCCCAAGAGACCCAGTACTTC.

This clonotype was observed at least ten times. This chain joins TRBV20-1 and TRBJ2-5; D is ambiguous. CDR1 is DFQATT, CDR2 SNEGSKA, per germline (reference sequence). This CDR3 is built from 17 residues. Trimming cost V 0 bases and J 0 bases, with 17 bases left between them. CDR3 sequence: CSARDYASHPYQETQYF. In DNA, the CDR3 is TGCAGTGCTAGAGATTATGCGAGTCACCCGTACCAAGAGACCCAGTACTTC.

This clonotype was picked up many times. The chain joins TRBV20-1 to TRBJ2-1; TRBD2 matches 12 bases. After removal of 0 bases from V and 8 bases from J, the junction contained 8 bases not matched to a gene. This CDR3 is 16 amino acids long. CDR1 is DFQATT and CDR2 is SNEGSKA in the germline V gene (reference sequence). The CDR3 is CSARDLTSGGPHEQFF. Here the CDR3 DNA reads TGCAGTGCTAGAGATCTTACTAGCGGGGGGCCCCATGAGCAGTTCTTC.

In its sample, this clonotype was seen many times. The chain uses TRBV7-9 and TRBJ1-1; 9 nucleotides line up with TRBD1. V shed 3 bases and J 3 bases; nucleotides not matched to a gene: 5. CDR1 and CDR2 (germline): SEHNR, FQNEAQ (reference sequence). The CDR3 loop spans 15 amino acids. This CDR3 is CASSFGQGLDTEAFF. CDR3 nucleotides: TGTGCCAGCAGCTTCGGACAGGGGCTGGACACTGAAGCTTTCTTT. Looking up the rest from reference TRBV7-9 and TRBJ1-1 gives the full variable domain: DTGVSQNPRHKITKRGQNVTFRCDPISEHNRLYWYRQTLGQGPEFLTYFQNEAQLEKSRLLSDRFSAERPKGSFSTLEIQRTEQGDSAMYLCASSFGQGLDTEAFFGQGTRLTVV.

This clonotype was seen ten or more times. This sequence joins TRBV30 and TRBJ2-2; 12 nucleotides align to TRBD1. V shed 5 bases and J 7 bases; nucleotides not matched to a gene: 5. This CDR3 has 14 residues. CDR1 and CDR2 (germline): GTSNPN, SVGIG (reference sequence). DNA for the CDR3: TGTGCCTGGGGGGGACAGGGGGCCAGCGGGGAGCTGTTTTTT. Its protein is CAWGGQGASGELFF.

This clonotype has a count of ten or more. The gene calls are TRBV7-2 and TRBJ1-1; a possible D gene is TRBD1 (5 bases). There are 13 residues in the CDR3. V was shortened by 5 bases and J by 3 bases, with 10 bases between the two germline ends. Per the germline V gene, CDR1 is SGHTA and CDR2 is FQGNSA. CDR3 sequence: CASSEGVYTEAFF. The CDR3, as DNA: TGTGCCAGCAGCGAAGGGGTCTACACTGAAGCTTTCTTT.

This clonotype was detected many times. The chain employs TRBV6-6 and TRBJ1-2; D is unresolved. V was pared by 2 bases and J by 1 base, with 2 bases between. Per germline, CDR1 MNHNY and CDR2 SVGAGI (reference sequence). CDR3 length: 12 amino acids. This chain's CDR3 is CASSYHNYGYTF. DNA of the CDR3: TGTGCCAGCAGTTACCATAACTATGGCTACACCTTC.